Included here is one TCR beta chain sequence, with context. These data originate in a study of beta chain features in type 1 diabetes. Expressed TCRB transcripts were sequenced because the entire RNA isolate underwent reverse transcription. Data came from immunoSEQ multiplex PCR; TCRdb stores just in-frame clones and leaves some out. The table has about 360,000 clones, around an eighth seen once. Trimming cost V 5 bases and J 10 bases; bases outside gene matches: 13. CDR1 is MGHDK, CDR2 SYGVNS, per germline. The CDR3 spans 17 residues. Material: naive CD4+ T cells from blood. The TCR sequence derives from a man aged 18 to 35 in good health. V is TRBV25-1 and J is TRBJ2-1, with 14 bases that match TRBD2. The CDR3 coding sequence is TGTGCCAGCAGTACTGCTCGACTAGCGGGGGGGCTGAGCGAGCAGTTCTTC. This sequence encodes CASSTARLAGGLSEQFF.